This T cell receptor beta chain was recovered during a study of T cell responses to AZD1222 COVID-19 vaccine. As regards this clone: Its antigen is as yet unknown.

Profiling relied on immunoSEQ multiplex PCR, and the TCRdb table lists in-frame clones only, not all of them. This sample has 120,000 or so clones, with about 90% found just once. CDR1 and CDR2 from the germline V gene are PRHDT and FYEKMQ (reference sequence). The CDR3 sequence is 16 residues long. With 1 base clipped from V and 3 bases from J, the junction kept 6 bases outside the gene matches. Pooling was applied to second doses at about 4 or about 12 weeks. Findings of the study overall: Donors, mostly white British, included more females; clonal diversity was possibly underestimated. Recipients of AZD1222 seropositive at baseline numbered only 6 or 7. Nearly half of spike-specific TCRs reportedly go after variant regions that carry no mutations.

The chain has TRBV13 and TRBJ2-7; 10 nucleotides match TRBD1. The sequence came from an adult who received the AZD1222 COVID-19 vaccine. This specimen consisted of peripheral blood, obtained 28 days after the second AZD1222 dose. The CDR3 reads CASSLVRTGGSYEQYF. The CDR3 region has the DNA TGTGCCAGCAGCTTAGTCCGGACAGGGGGTAGCTACGAGCAGTACTTC.